These T cell receptor beta chains were read from a single sample in a study of blood T cell repertoires in COVID-19. Only in-frame clones appear in the TCRdb table, and some are missing; sequencing was by immunoSEQ multiplex PCR. The table includes about 73,000 clones, around 80% detected once. Sequenced input: peripheral blood. These receptors were collected from a man aged 50 to 59 with active COVID-19. Each CDR3 is given without its conserved first and last residue. Each record gives: clone size, V gene, J gene, CDR3 protein. Clone size is stated in some rows and not others, as once, few, many or a class when expanded.

few	TRBV19	TRBJ1-5	ASSIRQGSSNQPQH
.	TRBV5-1	TRBJ1-4	ASSLITGTGGEKLF
.	TRBV25-1	TRBJ2-1	ASSESGPNYNEQF
.	TRBV6-4	TRBJ1-3	ASRGRLRGNTIY
.	TRBV3-1/TRBV3-2	TRBJ2-7	ASSQERDWY
.	TRBV10-3	TRBJ1-4	AINEGADEKLF
.	TRBV29-1	TRBJ2-7	SVDRGGWSEQY
.	TRBV7-3	TRBJ2-1	ASSPEGASGGYNEQF
few	TRBV7-8	TRBJ2-1	ASSLGRAGGYNEQF
.	TRBV18	TRBJ2-3	ASSPPLAETDTQY
.	TRBV6-1	TRBJ1-6	ASSELGNGSPLH
.	TRBV7-2	TRBJ2-3	ASSWNLADTQY
once	TRBV28	TRBJ1-1	ASSFTGGNTEAF
few	TRBV21-1	TRBJ2-1	ASSKDSRGRFPNEQF
.	TRBV5-1	TRBJ2-3	ASSPLADTDTQY
.	TRBV24-1	TRBJ2-3	ATSDGGSDTQY
.	TRBV7-2	TRBJ2-5	ASSVLVDYETQY
.	TRBV2	TRBJ1-5	ASSEGVQPQH
.	TRBV5-1	TRBJ1-4	ASSFWGPNEKLF
once	TRBV6-5	TRBJ1-3	ASSWDRSSGNTIY